This T cell receptor beta chain was identified in a study of shared clonotypes between healthy human individuals. Concerning this clone itself: Its antigen remains unknown.

The CDR3 covers 16 residues. Per germline, CDR1 KGHSH and CDR2 LQKENI. The ends lost 1 base at V and 3 bases at J; junction bases unmatched: 5. Findings of the study overall: Among non-shared clonotypes, generation probabilities were lower than among those shared by all four donors.

Researchers ran the assay at a deep level. Per sorted-subset replicate PCR, input was roughly 220 ng DNA, representing 30,000 to 35,000 T cell genomes. The data were produced by immunoSEQ multiplex PCR, yet TCRdb's version contains in-frame clones alone and is incomplete. The sample gives over a million clones, 75% to 80% of which show up once; under 0.6% is in the top ten. The sequenced sample was memory CD4+ T cells from PBMCs. The subset here: CD45RA-negative fraction. The sequence came from a man aged 18-30 years in good health. Some clones in this sample may be carry-over from other donors' samples. This chain joins TRBV18 and TRBJ1-4; 7 positions match TRBD1. The CDR3 DNA sequence: TGTGCCAGCTCACCACTCGCGGGACAGCCTAATGAAAAACTGTTTTTT. As protein: CASSPLAGQPNEKLFF.